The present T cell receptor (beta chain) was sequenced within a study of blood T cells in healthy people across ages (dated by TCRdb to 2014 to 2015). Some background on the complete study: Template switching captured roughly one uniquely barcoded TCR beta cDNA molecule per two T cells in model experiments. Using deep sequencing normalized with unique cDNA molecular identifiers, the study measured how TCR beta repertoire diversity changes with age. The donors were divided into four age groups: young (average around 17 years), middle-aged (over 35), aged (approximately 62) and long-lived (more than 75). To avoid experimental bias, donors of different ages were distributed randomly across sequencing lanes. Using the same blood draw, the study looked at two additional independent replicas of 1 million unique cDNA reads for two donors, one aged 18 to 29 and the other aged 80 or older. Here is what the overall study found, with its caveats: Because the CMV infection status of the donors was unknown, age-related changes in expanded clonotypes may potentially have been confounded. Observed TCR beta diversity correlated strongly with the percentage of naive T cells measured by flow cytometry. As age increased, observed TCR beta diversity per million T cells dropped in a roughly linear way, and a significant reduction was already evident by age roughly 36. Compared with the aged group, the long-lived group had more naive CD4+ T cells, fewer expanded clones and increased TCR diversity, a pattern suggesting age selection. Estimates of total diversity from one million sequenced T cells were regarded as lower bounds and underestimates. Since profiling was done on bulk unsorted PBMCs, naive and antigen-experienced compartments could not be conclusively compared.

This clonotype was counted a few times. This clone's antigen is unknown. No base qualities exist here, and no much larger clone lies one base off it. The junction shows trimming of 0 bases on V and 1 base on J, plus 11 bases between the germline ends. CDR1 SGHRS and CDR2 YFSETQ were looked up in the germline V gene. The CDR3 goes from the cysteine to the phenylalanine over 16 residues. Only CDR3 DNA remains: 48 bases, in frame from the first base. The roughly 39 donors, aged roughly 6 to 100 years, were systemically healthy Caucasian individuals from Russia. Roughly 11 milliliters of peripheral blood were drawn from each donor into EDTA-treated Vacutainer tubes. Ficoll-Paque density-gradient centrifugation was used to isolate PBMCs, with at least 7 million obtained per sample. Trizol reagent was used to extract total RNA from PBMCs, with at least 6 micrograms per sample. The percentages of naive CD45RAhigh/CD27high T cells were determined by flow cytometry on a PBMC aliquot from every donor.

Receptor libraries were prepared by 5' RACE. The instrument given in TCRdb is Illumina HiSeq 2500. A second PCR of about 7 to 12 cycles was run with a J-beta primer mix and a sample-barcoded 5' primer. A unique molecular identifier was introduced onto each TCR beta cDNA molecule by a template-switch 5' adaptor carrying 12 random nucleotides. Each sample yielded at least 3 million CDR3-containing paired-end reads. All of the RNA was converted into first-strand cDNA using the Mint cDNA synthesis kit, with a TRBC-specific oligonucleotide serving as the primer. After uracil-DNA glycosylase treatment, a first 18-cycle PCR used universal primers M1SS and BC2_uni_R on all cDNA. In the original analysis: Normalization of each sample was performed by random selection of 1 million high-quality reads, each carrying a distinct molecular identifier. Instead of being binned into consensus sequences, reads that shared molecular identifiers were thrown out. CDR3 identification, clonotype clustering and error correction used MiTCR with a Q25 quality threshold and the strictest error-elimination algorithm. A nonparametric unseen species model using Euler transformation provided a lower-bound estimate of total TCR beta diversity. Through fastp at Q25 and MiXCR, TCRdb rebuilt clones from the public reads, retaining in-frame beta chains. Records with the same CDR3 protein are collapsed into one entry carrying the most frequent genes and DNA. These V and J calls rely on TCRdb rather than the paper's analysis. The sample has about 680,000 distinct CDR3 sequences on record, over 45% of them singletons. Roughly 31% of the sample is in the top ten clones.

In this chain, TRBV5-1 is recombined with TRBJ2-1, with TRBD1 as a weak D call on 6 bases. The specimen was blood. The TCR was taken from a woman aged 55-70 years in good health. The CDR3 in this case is CASSLGGRRSYNEQFF. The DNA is TGCGCCAGCAGCTTGGGGGGGCGGAGGTCCTACAATGAGCAGTTCTTC.